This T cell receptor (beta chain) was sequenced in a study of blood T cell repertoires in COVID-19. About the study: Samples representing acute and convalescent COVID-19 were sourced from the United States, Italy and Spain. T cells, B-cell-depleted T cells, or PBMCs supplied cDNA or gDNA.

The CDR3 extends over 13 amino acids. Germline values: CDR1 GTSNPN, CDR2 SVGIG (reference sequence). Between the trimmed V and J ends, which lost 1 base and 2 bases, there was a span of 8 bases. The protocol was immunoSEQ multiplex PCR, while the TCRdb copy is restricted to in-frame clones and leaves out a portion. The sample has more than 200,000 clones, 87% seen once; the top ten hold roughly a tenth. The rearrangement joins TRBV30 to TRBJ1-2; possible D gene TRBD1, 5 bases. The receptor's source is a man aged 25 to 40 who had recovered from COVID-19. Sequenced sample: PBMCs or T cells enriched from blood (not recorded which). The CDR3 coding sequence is TGTGCCTGGAGTGAACAGGCGAACTATGGCTACACCTTC. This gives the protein CAWSEQANYGYTF.